This T cell receptor beta chain appears in the sequencing data of a study of regulatory T cells in long-lasting Graves disease. Study as a whole: Antithyroid drug exposure in newly diagnosed Graves' patients had lasted under 3 months.

Building the TCR beta libraries relied on iRepertoire HTBI primers, and CDR3 regions underwent Arm-PCR. Using its own MiXCR run on the multiplex PCR reads, TCRdb lists one record per CDR3 protein. Of 550,000 to 600,000 distinct CDR3 sequences listed, 15% to 20% are singletons. Time point given: newly diagnosed GD, antithyroid drugs for less than 3 months. After RNA was extracted from PBMCs, the TCR library was made from it. Ten or more counts support this clonotype. Germline loops: CDR1 MDHEN, CDR2 SYDVKM. The CDR3 totals 13 residues. V was clipped by 5 bases and J by 15 bases; unmatched bases: 9. These data also featured in a second study, about T cells in Graves' hyperthyroidism and ophthalmopathy. Turning to that study: No ophthalmopathy progression within 18 months constituted stable Graves' hyperthyroidism. Primed by the HTBI set, a first-round RT-PCR was run on the TCR CDR3. Ophthalmopathy was predicted by the model a median of about 6.7 months ahead of onset.

The chain is built from TRBV28 and TRBJ2-1; TRBD2 aligns across 11 bases. The starting material was peripheral blood mononuclear cells (PBMCs), obtained at new diagnosis, from a patient treated with antithyroid drugs. The sequence came from a man aged 18 to 30 with Graves disease. As DNA, the CDR3 is TGTGCCAGCAGTCCGCAACTAGCGGGAGCCGGGTTCTTC. It encodes CASSPQLAGAGFF.